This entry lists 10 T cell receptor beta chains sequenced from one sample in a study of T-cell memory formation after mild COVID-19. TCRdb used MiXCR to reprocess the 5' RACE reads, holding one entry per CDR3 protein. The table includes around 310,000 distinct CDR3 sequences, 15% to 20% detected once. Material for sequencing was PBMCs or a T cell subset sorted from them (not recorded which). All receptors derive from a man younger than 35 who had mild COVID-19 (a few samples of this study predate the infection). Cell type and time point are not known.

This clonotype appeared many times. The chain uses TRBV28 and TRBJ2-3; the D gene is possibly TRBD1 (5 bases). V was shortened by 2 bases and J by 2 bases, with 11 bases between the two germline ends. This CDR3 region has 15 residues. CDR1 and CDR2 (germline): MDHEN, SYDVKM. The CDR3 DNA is TGTGCCAGCAGTTTAGGGGCAGGTGACACAGATACGCAGTATTTT. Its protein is CASSLGAGDTDTQYF.

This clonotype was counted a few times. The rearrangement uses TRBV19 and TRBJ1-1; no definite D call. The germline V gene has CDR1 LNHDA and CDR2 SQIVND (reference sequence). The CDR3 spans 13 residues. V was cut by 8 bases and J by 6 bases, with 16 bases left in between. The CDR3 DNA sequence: TGTGCCAGTCGGAGGGTTTACATTGCTGAAGCTTTCTTT. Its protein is CASRRVYIAEAFF.

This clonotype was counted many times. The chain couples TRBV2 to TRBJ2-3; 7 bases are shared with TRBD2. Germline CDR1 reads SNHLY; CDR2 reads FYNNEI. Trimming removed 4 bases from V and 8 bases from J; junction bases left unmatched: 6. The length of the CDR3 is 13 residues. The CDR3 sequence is CASSVGTTGTQYF. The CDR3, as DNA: TGTGCCAGCAGTGTCGGGACTACGGGTACGCAGTATTTT. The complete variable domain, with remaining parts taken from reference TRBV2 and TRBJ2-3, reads EPEVTQTPSHQVTQMGQEVILRCVPISNHLYFYWYRQILGQKVEFLVSFYNNEISEKSEIFDDQFSVERPDGSNFTLKIRSTKLEDSAMYFCASSVGTTGTQYFGPGTRLTVL.

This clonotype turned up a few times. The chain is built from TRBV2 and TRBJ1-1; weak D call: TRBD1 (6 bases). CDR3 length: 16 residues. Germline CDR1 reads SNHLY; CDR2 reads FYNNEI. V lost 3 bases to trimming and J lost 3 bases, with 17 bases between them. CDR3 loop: CASSDSLAGVDTEAFF. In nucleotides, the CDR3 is TGTGCCAGCAGTGACTCCCTAGCAGGGGTGGACACTGAAGCTTTCTTT.

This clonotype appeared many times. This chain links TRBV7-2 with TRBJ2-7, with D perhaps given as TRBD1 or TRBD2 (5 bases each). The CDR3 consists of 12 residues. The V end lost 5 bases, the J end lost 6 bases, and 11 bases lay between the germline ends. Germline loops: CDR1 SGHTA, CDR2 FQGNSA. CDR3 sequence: CASSTVGVEQYF. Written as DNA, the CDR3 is TGTGCCAGCAGCACAGTGGGGGTCGAGCAGTACTTC.

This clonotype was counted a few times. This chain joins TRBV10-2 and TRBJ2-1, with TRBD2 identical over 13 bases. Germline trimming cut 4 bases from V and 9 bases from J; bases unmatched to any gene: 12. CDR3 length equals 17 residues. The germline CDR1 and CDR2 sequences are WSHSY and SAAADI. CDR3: CASSGLAGGTPGGEQFF. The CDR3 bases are TGCGCCAGCAGTGGACTAGCGGGGGGAACTCCCGGGGGTGAGCAGTTCTTC.

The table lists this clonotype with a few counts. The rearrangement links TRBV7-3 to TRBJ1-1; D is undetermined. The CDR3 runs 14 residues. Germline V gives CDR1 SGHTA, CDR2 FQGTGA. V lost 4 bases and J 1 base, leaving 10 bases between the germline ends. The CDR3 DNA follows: TGTGCCAGCAGCTCGGAGGGTAGGAACACTGAAGCTTTCTTT. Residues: CASSSEGRNTEAFF. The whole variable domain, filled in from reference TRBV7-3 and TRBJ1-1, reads GAGVSQTPSNKVTEKGKYVELRCDPISGHTALYWYRQSLGQGPEFLIYFQGTGAADDSGLPNDRFFAVRPEGSVSTLKIQRTERGDSAVYLCASSSEGRNTEAFFGQGTRLTVV.

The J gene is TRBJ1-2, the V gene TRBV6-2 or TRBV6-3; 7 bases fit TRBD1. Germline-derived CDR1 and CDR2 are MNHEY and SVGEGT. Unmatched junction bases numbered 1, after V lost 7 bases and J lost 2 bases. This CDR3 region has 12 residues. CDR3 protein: CASTTGNYGYTF. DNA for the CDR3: TGTGCCAGCACGACAGGGAACTATGGCTACACCTTC.

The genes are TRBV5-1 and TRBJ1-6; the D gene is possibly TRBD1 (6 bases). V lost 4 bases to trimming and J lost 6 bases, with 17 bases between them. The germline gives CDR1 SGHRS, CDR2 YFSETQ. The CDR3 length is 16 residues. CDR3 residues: CASSPEPTGINSPLHF. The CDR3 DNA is TGCGCCAGCAGCCCCGAGCCGACAGGTATTAATTCACCCCTCCACTTT.

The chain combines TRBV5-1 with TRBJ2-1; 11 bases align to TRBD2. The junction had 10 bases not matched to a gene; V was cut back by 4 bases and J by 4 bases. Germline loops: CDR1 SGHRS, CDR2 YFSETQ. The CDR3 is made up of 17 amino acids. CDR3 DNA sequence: TGCGCCAGCAGCGCAACCCTGGGACTAGCGGCTTACAATGAGCAGTTCTTC. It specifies CASSATLGLAAYNEQFF. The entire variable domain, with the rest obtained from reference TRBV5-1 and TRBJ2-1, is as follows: KAGVTQTPRYLIKTRGQQVTLSCSPISGHRSVSWYQQTPGQGLQFLFEYFSETQRNKGNFPGRFSGRQFSNSRSEMNVSTLELGDSALYLCASSATLGLAAYNEQFFGPGTRLTVL.